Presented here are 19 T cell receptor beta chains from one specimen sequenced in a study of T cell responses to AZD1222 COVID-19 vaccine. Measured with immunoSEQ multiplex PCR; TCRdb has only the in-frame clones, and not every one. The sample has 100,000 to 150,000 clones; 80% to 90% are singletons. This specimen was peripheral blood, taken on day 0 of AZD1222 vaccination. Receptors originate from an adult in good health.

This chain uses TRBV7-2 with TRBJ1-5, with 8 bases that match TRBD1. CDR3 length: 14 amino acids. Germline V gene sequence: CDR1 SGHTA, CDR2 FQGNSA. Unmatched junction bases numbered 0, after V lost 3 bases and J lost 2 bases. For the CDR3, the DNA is TGTGCCAGCAGCTTGGACAGGGGCAATCAGCCCCAGCATTTT. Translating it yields CASSLDRGNQPQHF. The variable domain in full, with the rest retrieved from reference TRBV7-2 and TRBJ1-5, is GAGVSQSPSNKVTEKGKDVELRCDPISGHTALYWYRQSLGQGLEFLIYFQGNSAPDKSGLPSDRFSAERTGGSVSTLTIQRTQQEDSAVYLCASSLDRGNQPQHFGDGTRLSIL.

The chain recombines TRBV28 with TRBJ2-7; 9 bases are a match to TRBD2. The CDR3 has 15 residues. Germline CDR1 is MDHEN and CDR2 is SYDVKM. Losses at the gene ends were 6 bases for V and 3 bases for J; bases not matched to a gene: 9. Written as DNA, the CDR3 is TGTGCCAGCAGCTTTCCGACTAGCGGTCGCTACGAGCAGTACTTC. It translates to CASSFPTSGRYEQYF.

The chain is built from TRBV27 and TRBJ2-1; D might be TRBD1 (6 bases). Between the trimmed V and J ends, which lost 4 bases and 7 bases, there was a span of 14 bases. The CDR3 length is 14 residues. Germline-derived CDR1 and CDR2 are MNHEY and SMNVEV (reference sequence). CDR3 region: CASSSRARGNEQFF. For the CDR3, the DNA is TGTGCCAGCAGTTCCCGGGCCAGGGGTAATGAGCAGTTCTTC.

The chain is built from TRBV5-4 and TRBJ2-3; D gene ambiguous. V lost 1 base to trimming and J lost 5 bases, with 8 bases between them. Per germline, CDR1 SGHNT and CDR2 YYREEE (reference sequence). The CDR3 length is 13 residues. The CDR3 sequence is CASSLSKGDTQYF. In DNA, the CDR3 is TGTGCCAGCAGCTTGTCCAAGGGAGATACGCAGTATTTT.

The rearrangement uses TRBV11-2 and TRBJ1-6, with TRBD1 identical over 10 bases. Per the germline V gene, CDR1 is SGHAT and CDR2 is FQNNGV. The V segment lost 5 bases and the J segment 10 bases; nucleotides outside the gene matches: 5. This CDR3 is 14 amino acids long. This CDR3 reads CASSPGQGYSPLHF. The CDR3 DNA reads TGTGCCAGCAGCCCGGGACAGGGGTACTCACCCCTCCACTTT.

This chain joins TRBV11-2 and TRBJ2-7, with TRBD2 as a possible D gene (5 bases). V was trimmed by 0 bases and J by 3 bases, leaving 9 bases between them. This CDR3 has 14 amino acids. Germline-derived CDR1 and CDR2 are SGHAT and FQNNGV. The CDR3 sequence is CASSLDRGYYEQYF. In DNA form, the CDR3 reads TGTGCCAGCAGCTTAGATCGAGGGTACTACGAGCAGTACTTC.

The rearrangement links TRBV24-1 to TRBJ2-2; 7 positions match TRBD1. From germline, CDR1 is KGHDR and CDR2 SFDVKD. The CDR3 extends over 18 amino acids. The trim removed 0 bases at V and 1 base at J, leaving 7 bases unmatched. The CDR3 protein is CATSDLQGDGENTGELFF. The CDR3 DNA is TGTGCCACCAGTGATTTGCAGGGGGACGGAGAGAACACCGGGGAGCTGTTTTTT.

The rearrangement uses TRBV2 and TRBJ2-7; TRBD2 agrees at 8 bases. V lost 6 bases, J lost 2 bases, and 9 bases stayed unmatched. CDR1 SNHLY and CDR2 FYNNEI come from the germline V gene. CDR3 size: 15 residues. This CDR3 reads CASRTSGGRTYEQYF. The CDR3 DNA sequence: TGTGCCAGCAGAACAAGCGGGGGTCGTACCTACGAGCAGTACTTC.

The CDR3 DNA reads as TGTGCCATCAGGACCGGGACAGCTGGAAACACCATATATTTT. This translates into CAIRTGTAGNTIYF. The rearrangement uses TRBV10-3 and TRBJ1-3, with 7 nucleotides matching TRBD1. V lost 6 bases and J lost 2; bases outside the gene matches: 4. This CDR3 contains 14 residues. Germline V CDR1 and CDR2: ENHRY, SYGVKD.

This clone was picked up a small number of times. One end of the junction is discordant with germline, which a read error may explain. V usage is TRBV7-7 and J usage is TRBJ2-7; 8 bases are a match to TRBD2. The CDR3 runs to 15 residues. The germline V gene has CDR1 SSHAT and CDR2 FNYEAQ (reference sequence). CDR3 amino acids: CASSPGGLADYEQYF. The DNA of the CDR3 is TGTGCTAGCAGCCCGGGAGGGCTAGCGGATTACGAGCAGTACTTC.

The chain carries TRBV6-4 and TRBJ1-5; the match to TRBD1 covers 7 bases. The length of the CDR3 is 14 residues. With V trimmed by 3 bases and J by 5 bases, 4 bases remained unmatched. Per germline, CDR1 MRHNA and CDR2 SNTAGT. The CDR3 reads CASSESGGDQPQHF. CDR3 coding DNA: TGTGCCAGCAGTGAATCAGGGGGAGATCAGCCCCAGCATTTT.

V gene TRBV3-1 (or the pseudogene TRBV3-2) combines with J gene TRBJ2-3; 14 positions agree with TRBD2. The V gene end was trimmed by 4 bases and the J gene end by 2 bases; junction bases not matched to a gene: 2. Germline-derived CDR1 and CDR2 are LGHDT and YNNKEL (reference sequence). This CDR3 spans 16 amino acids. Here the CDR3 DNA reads TGTGCCAGCAGCCGACTAGCGGGGGGGCCCACAGATACGCAGTATTTT. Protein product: CASSRLAGGPTDTQYF.

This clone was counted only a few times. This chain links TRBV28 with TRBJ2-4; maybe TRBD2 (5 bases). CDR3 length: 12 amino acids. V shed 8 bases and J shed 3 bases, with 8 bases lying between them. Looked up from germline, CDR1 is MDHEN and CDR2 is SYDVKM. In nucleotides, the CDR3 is TGTGCCAGCTGGGGAGACAAAAACATTCAGTACTTC. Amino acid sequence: CASWGDKNIQYF.

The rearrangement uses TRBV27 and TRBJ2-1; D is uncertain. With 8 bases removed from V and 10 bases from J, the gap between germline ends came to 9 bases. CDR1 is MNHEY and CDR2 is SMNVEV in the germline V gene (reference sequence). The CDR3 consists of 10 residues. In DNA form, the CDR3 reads TGTGCCAGCTTAGTTGACGAGCAGTTCTTC. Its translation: CASLVDEQFF.

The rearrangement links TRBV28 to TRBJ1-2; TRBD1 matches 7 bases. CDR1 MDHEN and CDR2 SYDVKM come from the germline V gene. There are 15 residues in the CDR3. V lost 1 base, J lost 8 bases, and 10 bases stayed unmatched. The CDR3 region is CASSLYTGVSSGYTF. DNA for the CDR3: TGTGCCAGCAGTTTATATACAGGGGTATCCAGCGGCTACACCTTC.

CDR3 protein: CASSYGQDGSPLHF. CDR3 nucleotide sequence: TGTGCCAGCAGTTACGGGCAGGATGGGTCACCCCTCCACTTT. The chain carries TRBV6-5 and TRBJ1-6; D remains unclear. V lost 2 bases and J 10 bases, leaving 12 bases between the germline ends. The CDR3 has 14 residues. Per germline, CDR1 MNHEY and CDR2 SVGAGI.

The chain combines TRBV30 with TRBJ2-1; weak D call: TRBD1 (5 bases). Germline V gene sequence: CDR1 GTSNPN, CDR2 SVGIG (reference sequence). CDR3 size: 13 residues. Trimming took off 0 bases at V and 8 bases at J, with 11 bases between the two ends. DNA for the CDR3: TGTGCCTGGAGTGTTGATAGGGGTTATGAGCAGTTCTTC. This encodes CAWSVDRGYEQFF.

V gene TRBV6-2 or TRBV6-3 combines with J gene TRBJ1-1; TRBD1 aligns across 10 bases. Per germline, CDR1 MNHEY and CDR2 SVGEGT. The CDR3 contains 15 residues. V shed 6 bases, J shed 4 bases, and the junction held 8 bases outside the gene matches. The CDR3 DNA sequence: TGTGCCAGCAGCGTGCGTTGGACAGGGGGCACTGAAGCTTTCTTT. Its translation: CASSVRWTGGTEAFF.

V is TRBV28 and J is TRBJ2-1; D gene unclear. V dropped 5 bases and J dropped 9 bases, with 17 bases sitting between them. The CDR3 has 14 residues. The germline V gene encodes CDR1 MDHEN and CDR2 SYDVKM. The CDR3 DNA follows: TGTGCCAGCAGTAGGAGTGGGCTACAATTTGAGCAGTTCTTC. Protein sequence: CASSRSGLQFEQFF.